A selection of T cell receptor beta chains follows, all from one sample in a study of T cells in Graves' hyperthyroidism and ophthalmopathy. TCRdb re-called the multiplex PCR reads through MiXCR, storing one row per CDR3 protein. The sample contains hundreds of thousands of distinct CDR3 sequences, over 11% of which appear only once. Sequencing was carried out using blood. The receptors shown here come from a woman aged 30 to 39 with Graves' hyperthyroidism that later progressed to Graves' ophthalmopathy. The CDR3 runs from the conserved cysteine through the conserved F or W. A D gene is named only where the DNA matches it firmly. Clone size is given for some rows only: seen once, a few or many times, or a class if the clone is expanded.

CDR3aa: CASSLAGVGSSGEKLFF; CDR3nt: TGTGCCAGCAGCTTAGCGGGCGTAGGGAGCAGCGGGGAAAAACTGTTTTTT; j_gene: TRBJ1-4; d_gene: NA; v_gene: TRBV7-2; abundance: many
CDR3aa: CASSLGGFQYF; CDR3nt: TGTGCCAGCAGCTTAGGAGGGTTTCAGTACTTC; j_gene: TRBJ2-4; d_gene: NA; v_gene: TRBV11-2; abundance: many
CDR3aa: CSAPGTSGRPYEQYF; CDR3nt: TGCAGTGCTCCCGGGACTAGCGGGAGGCCCTACGAGCAGTACTTC; j_gene: TRBJ2-7; d_gene: TRBD2; v_gene: TRBV20-1; abundance: many
CDR3aa: CATTTGTSGITGELFF; CDR3nt: TGTGCCACCACGACCGGGACTAGCGGGATCACCGGGGAGCTGTTTTTT; j_gene: TRBJ2-2; d_gene: TRBD2; v_gene: TRBV24-1; abundance: few
CDR3aa: CASSTPENTGELFF; CDR3nt: TGTGCCAGCAGCACCCCGGAAAACACCGGGGAGCTGTTTTTT; j_gene: TRBJ2-2; d_gene: NA; v_gene: TRBV11-3; abundance: many
CDR3aa: CASSSQGHTEAFF; CDR3nt: TGTGCCAGCAGCTCGCAGGGGCACACTGAAGCTTTCTTT; j_gene: TRBJ1-1; d_gene: NA; v_gene: TRBV3-1; abundance: NA
CDR3aa: CASSFGGVWARNTEAFF; CDR3nt: TGTGCCAGCAGCTTTGGAGGGGTCTGGGCGAGAAACACTGAAGCTTTCTTT; j_gene: TRBJ1-1; d_gene: NA; v_gene: TRBV5-6; abundance: few
CDR3aa: CAISESGLAGEQYF; CDR3nt: TGTGCCATCAGTGAGTCAGGACTAGCGGGAGAGCAGTACTTC; j_gene: TRBJ2-7; d_gene: TRBD2; v_gene: TRBV10-3; abundance: NA
CDR3aa: CASTLVGDYGYTF; CDR3nt: TGTGCCAGCACCCTAGTAGGGGACTATGGCTACACCTTC; j_gene: TRBJ1-2; d_gene: NA; v_gene: TRBV28; abundance: many
CDR3aa: CASSRSRGGLPSLTDTQYF; CDR3nt: TGTGCCAGCAGCCGCAGCCGGGGGGGACTACCGTCCCTCACAGATACGCAGTATTTT; j_gene: TRBJ2-3; d_gene: TRBD2; v_gene: TRBV3-1; abundance: NA